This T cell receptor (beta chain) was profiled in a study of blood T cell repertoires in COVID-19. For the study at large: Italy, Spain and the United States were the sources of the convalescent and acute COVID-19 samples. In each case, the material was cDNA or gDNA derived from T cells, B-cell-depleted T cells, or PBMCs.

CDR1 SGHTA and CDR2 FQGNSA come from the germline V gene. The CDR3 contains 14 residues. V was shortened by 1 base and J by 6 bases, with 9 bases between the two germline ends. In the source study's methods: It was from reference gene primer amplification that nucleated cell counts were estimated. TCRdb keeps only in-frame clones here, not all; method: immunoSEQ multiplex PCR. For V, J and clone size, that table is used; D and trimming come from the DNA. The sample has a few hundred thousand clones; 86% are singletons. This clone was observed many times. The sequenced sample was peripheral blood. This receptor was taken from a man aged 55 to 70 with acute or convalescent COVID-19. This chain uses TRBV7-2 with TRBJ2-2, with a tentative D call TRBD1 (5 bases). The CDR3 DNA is TGTGCCAGCAGCTTAGGTTGGGGCGCCGGGGAGCTGTTTTTT. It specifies CASSLGWGAGELFF.